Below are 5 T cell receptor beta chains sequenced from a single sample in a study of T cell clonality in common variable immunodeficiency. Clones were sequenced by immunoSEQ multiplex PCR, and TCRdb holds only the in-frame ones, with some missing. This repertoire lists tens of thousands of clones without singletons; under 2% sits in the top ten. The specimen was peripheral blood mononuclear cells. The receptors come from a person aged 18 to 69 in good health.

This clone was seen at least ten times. The CDR3 bases that were read are TGCAGTGCTAGAGCCAGACCGGGACTAGCATACAATGAG. This encodes CSARARPGLAYNE. The full CDR3 protein is CSARARPGLAYNEQFF. This chain connects TRBV20-1 to TRBJ2-1; 9 positions match TRBD2. The missing CDR3 end, 3 residues past where the read stops, is filled in from the germline J gene. The V gene end was trimmed by 1 base and the J gene end by 4 bases; junction bases not matched to a gene: 8. Looked up from germline, CDR1 is DFQATT and CDR2 is SNEGSKA (reference sequence). The CDR3 is 16 amino acids.

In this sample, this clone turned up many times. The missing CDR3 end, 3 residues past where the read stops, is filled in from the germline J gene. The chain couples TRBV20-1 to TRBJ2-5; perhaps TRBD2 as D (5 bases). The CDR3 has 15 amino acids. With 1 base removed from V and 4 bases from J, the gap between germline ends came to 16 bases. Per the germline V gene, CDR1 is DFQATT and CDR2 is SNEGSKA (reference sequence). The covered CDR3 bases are TGCAGTGCTAGAGGGTCAAGCGGTGGAAGAGAGACC. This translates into CSARGSSGGRET. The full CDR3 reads CSARGSSGGRETQYF.

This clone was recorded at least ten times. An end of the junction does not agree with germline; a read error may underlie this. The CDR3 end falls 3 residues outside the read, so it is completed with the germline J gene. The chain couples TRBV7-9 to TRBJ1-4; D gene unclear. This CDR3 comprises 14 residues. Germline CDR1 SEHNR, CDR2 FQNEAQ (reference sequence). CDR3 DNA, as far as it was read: TGTGCCAGCACCTTACGGGGAAACAATGAAAAA. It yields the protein CASTLRGNNEK. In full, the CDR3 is CASTLRGNNEKLFF.

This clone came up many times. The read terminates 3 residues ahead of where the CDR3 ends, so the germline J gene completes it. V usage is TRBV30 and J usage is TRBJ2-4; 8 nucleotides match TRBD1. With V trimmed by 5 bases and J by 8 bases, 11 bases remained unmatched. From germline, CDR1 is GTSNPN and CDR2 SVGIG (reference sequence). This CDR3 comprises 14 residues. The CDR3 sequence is CAWVDRVVSDIQYF. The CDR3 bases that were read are TGTGCCTGGGTGGACAGGGTTGTATCGGACATT.

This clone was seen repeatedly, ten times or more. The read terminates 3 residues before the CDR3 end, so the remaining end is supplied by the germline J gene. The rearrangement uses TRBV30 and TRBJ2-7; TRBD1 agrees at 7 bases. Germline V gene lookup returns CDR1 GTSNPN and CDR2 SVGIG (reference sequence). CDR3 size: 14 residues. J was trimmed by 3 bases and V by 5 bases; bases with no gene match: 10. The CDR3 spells CAWSTGRQIYEQYF. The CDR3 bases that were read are TGTGCCTGGTCGACAGGGCGGCAAATCTACGAG.